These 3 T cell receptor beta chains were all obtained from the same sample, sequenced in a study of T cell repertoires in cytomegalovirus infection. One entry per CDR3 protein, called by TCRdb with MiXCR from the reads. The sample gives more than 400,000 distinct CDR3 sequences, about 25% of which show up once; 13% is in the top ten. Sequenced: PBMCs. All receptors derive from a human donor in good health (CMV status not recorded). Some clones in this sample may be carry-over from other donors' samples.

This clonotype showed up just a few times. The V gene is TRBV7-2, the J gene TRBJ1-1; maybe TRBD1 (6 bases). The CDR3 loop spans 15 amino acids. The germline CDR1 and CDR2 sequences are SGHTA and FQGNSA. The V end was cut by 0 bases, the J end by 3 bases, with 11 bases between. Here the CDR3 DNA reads TGTGCCAGCAGCTTAGCGACTGGACAGTACACTGAAGCTTTCTTT. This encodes CASSLATGQYTEAFF.

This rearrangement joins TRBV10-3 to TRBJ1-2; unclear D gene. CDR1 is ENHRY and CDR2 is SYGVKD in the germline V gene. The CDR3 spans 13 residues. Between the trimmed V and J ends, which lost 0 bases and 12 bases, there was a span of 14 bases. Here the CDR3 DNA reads TGTGCCATCAGTGAGTCCGACACCGGTGGTAACACCTTC. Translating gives CAISESDTGGNTF.

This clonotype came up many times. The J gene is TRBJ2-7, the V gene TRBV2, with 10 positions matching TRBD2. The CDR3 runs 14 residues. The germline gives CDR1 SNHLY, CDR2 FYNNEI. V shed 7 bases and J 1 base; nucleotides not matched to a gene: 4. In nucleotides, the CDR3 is TGTGCCAGCACACTAGCGGGAACTTCCTACGAGCAGTACGTC. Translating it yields CASTLAGTSYEQYV.